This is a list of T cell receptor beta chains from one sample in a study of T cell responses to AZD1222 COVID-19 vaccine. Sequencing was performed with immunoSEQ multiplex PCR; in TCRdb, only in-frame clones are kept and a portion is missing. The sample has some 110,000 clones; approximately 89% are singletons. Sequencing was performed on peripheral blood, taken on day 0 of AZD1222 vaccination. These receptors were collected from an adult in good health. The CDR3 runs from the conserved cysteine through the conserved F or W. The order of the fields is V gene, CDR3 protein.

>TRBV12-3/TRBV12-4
CASSPGGYNEQFF
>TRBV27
CASSFGGSSYEQYF
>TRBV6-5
CALHGGAYEQYF
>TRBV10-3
CAIQSGQGYEQYF
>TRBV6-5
CASSYHEGPPEAFF
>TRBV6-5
CASSYGVPNTEAFF
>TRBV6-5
CASRRTGIGYTF
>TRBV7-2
CASSLEYGHNEQFF
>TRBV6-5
CASSLQETQYF
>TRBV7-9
CASSFIVRGGNIRYNEQFF
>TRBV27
CASSRVRPASSYEQYF
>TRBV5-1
CASSLDRDNEQFF
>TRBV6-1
CASSDPGREETQYF
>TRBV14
CASSPRQGWDTEAFF
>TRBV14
CASRKEGGGEQYF
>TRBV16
CASSQLIQGGVDTEAFF
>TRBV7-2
CASSTRQGTKAFF
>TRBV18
CASSPPASRDTQYF
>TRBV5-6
CASSPEGTGAEKLFF
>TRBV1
CTSSQTGRIDTIYF
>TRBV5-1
CASTRGQGTSEKLFF
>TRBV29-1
CSVDRGSGYSEQYF
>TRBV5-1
CASSLRSGAAYNEQFF
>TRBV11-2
CASSTLFRGVEAFF
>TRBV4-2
CASSRNDVATNEKLFF
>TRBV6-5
CASSYGRGGETQYF
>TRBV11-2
CASSLDPGGHYEQYF
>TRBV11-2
CASSLDPGTSYGYTF
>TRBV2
CASRTTGELFF
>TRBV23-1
CASSQFDGYQETQYF
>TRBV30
CAWSGRGNTGELFF
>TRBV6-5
CASRGGTGREQYF
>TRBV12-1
CASSFEVRRGNPQPRFTQYF
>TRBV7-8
CASSSSLRDGYTF
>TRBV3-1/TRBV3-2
CASSQPGSYEQYF
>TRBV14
CASSLIQVINTEAFF
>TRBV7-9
CASSSTGANVLTF
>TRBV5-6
CASSRGRVSYGYTF
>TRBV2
CASIGREGSNQPQHF
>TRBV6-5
CASSYGARDYGYTF
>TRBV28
CASSTLVGIRYEQYF
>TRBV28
CASSLSQPGQTNEKLFF
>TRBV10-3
CAISERTTPDTYGYTF
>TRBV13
CASTSSTGDGYTF
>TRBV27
CASSLSGFGNYGYTF
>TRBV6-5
CASSYRAGPLYGYTF
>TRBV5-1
CASSLDTGGNEKLFF
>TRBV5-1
CASSQRQDPGAEAFF
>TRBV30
CAWSCDIGSAGELFF
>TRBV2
CASSEFGQGQETQYF
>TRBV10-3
CAITDQQGGANYGYTF